These T cell receptor beta chains were read from a single sample in a study of T cell responses to AZD1222 COVID-19 vaccine. The protocol was immunoSEQ multiplex PCR, while the TCRdb copy is restricted to in-frame clones and leaves out a portion. This sample has 150,000 or so clones; 85% to 95% occur once, and the top ten carry 1.3% to 1.5%. The specimen comprised peripheral blood, sampled on day 0 of AZD1222 vaccination. The receptors here all came from an adult in good health. The CDR3 runs from the conserved cysteine through the conserved F or W. D genes are given only for firm matches. Clone size is stated in some rows and not others, as once, few, many or a class when expanded.

TRBJ2-1,TRBV10-3,-,-,CAISESPVGVNEQFF,TGTGCCATCAGTGAATCCCCGGTGGGGGTCAATGAGCAGTTCTTC
TRBJ2-1,TRBV28,-,TRBD2,CASSLYAGGSYNEQFF,TGTGCCAGCAGTTTATACGCGGGAGGCTCCTACAATGAGCAGTTCTTC
TRBJ1-2,TRBV19,once,-,CASSINAGRIYGYTF,TGTGCCAGTAGTATCAACGCGGGACGTATCTATGGCTACACCTTC
TRBJ1-1,TRBV5-1,-,-,CASSPSTDLNTEAFF,TGCGCCAGCAGCCCCTCCACAGATTTGAACACTGAAGCTTTCTTT
TRBJ1-1,TRBV28,once,-,CASTSEGTEAFF,TGTGCCAGCACCTCCGAGGGGACTGAAGCTTTCTTT
TRBJ1-4,TRBV3-1/TRBV3-2,-,-,CASSQVSEKLFF,TGTGCCAGCAGCCAAGTTAGCGAAAAACTGTTTTTT
TRBJ1-5,TRBV7-9,-,-,CASSMTNQPQHF,TGTGCCAGCAGCATGACCAATCAGCCCCAGCATTTT
TRBJ1-5,TRBV2,-,-,CASSEFRGGQPQHF,TGTGCCAGCAGTGAGTTCAGGGGAGGTCAGCCCCAGCATTTT
TRBJ2-5,TRBV7-2,-,-,CASSFLGTFSPQETQYF,TGTGCCAGCAGCTTTTTAGGGACCTTCTCACCCCAAGAGACCCAGTACTTC
TRBJ1-2,TRBV18,once,-,CASSSMTAESYGYTF,TGTGCCAGCTCATCAATGACGGCAGAGAGCTATGGCTACACCTTC
TRBJ2-7,TRBV11-2,-,TRBD1,CASSLAEQGTLRSYEQYF,TGTGCCAGCAGCTTAGCCGAACAGGGGACCCTGAGGTCCTACGAGCAGTACTTC
TRBJ2-1,TRBV7-3,-,-,CASSSAGSPGDEQFF,TGTGCCAGCAGTTCCGCCGGGTCCCCCGGGGATGAGCAGTTCTTC
TRBJ2-7,TRBV18,-,TRBD1,CASSPQGVPYEQYF,TGTGCCAGCTCCCCCCAGGGGGTCCCCTACGAGCAGTACTTC
TRBJ2-1,TRBV4-3,-,TRBD1,CASSQDETGSSYNEQFF,TGCGCCAGCAGCCAAGATGAGACAGGGAGCTCCTACAATGAGCAGTTCTTC
TRBJ1-2,TRBV30,-,-,CAWSTGQGSGYTF,TGTGCCTGGAGTACGGGGCAGGGGAGTGGCTACACCTTC
TRBJ1-1,TRBV12-3/TRBV12-4,-,-,CASSYAAGTEAFF,TGTGCCAGCAGTTACGCCGCCGGTACTGAAGCTTTCTTT
TRBJ2-7,TRBV3-1/TRBV3-2,once,TRBD1,CASSQARGRNYEQYF,TGTGCCAGCAGCCAGGCCAGGGGGCGTAATTACGAGCAGTACTTC
TRBJ1-6,TRBV19,-,-,CASTDSSYNSPLHF,TGTGCCAGTACGGACAGCTCCTATAATTCACCCCTCCACTTT
TRBJ1-2,TRBV7-8,once,-,CASSLQEGNYGYTF,TGTGCCAGCAGCCTCCAGGAGGGGAACTATGGCTACACCTTC
TRBJ2-2,TRBV12-3/TRBV12-4,-,-,CASSFRYTGELFF,TGTGCCAGCAGTTTCCGGTACACCGGGGAGCTGTTTTTT
TRBJ1-1,TRBV29-1,-,-,CSVEETNTEAFF,TGCAGCGTTGAAGAAACCAACACTGAAGCTTTCTTT
TRBJ1-3,TRBV4-1,-,-,CASSQDEGGTGNTIYF,TGCGCCAGCAGCCAAGATGAGGGGGGCACTGGAAACACCATATATTTT
TRBJ2-1,TRBV4-1,-,TRBD2,CASSQDSEYSGRGYNEQFF,TGCGCCAGCAGCCAGGACTCGGAGTATAGCGGGAGAGGCTACAATGAGCAGTTCTTC
TRBJ1-1,TRBV19,-,-,CASLRGGYENTEAFF,TGTGCCAGCTTGAGGGGAGGGTACGAGAACACTGAAGCTTTCTTT
TRBJ2-3,TRBV2,-,TRBD2,CASSFRTSGRGTDTQYF,TGTGCCAGCAGTTTCAGGACTAGCGGGAGGGGGACAGATACGCAGTATTTT
TRBJ2-2,TRBV3-1/TRBV3-2,-,TRBD2,CASSQASGLPIPRNTGELFF,TGTGCCAGCAGCCAGGCCTCGGGACTACCTATCCCAAGGAACACCGGGGAGCTGTTTTTT
TRBJ1-6,TRBV10-3,-,TRBD1,CAISETGQGYSPLHF,TGTGCCATCAGTGAGACGGGACAGGGTTATTCACCCCTCCACTTT
TRBJ1-2,TRBV12-3/TRBV12-4,-,-,CASSFEGRGGYTF,TGTGCCAGCAGTTTCGAGGGAAGGGGTGGCTACACCTTC
TRBJ2-1,TRBV5-1,-,TRBD2,CASSQRLAVYNEQFF,TGCGCCAGCAGCCAGCGACTAGCTGTCTACAATGAGCAGTTCTTC
TRBJ2-7,TRBV4-1,once,TRBD2,CASSHLPGLDYEQYF,TGCGCCAGCAGCCACCTACCGGGACTAGACTACGAGCAGTACTTC
TRBJ2-5,TRBV6-6,-,TRBD2,CASTRGLEEETQYF,TGTGCCAGCACCAGGGGACTAGAGGAAGAGACCCAGTACTTC
TRBJ1-2,TRBV7-9,-,-,CASSSSLRGIQGYTF,TGTGCCAGCAGCTCCTCCCTTCGGGGGATTCAGGGCTACACCTTC
TRBJ1-2,TRBV28,-,-,CASNPRAVPLKGGYTF,TGTGCCAGCAACCCCCGGGCAGTCCCACTGAAAGGAGGCTACACCTTC
TRBJ2-7,TRBV20-1,-,-,CSAIHAYEQYF,TGCAGTGCGATCCATGCCTACGAGCAGTACTTC
TRBJ1-6,TRBV9,-,-,CASSVQGENSPLHF,TGTGCCAGCAGCGTCCAAGGGGAGAATTCACCCCTCCACTTT
TRBJ1-6,TRBV28,-,-,CASSLLGSLHF,TGTGCCAGCAGTTTACTAGGTTCCCTCCACTTT
TRBJ1-1,TRBV28,-,-,CASSTPSEAFF,TGTGCCAGCAGTACCCCCAGTGAAGCTTTCTTT
TRBJ1-4,TRBV5-6,-,-,CASSLVSRDNEKLFF,TGTGCCAGCAGCTTGGTTTCGAGGGATAATGAAAAACTGTTTTTT
TRBJ2-3,TRBV19,-,-,CASSMNPGDTQYF,TGTGCCAGTAGTATGAACCCTGGAGATACGCAGTATTTT
TRBJ2-7,TRBV28,-,-,CATTGPPYEQYF,TGTGCCACGACAGGTCCCCCCTACGAGCAGTACTTC
TRBJ1-4,TRBV10-2,-,-,CASSNGPAAEKLFF,TGCGCCAGCTCAAATGGACCCGCGGCCGAAAAACTGTTTTTT
TRBJ1-3,TRBV7-2,-,-,CASRPQALSGNTIYF,TGTGCCAGCAGGCCACAGGCGCTCTCTGGAAACACCATATATTTT
TRBJ1-2,TRBV20-1,-,-,CSGPVNYGYTF,TGCAGTGGTCCCGTTAACTATGGCTACACCTTC
TRBJ1-1,TRBV27,-,TRBD1,CASSFRTGGILNTEAFF,TGTGCCAGCAGTTTTCGGACAGGGGGGATTTTGAACACTGAAGCTTTCTTT
TRBJ1-2,TRBV5-4,once,TRBD1,CASSRWRQGHYGYTF,TGTGCCAGCAGCAGGTGGCGACAGGGACACTATGGCTACACCTTC
TRBJ1-1,TRBV6-2/TRBV6-3,-,-,CASSYKVGFEAFF,TGTGCCAGCAGTTACAAGGTGGGGTTTGAAGCTTTCTTT
TRBJ1-5,TRBV28,once,-,CASTAQGMGQPQHF,TGTGCCAGCACCGCACAGGGAATGGGTCAGCCCCAGCATTTT
TRBJ2-5,TRBV5-4,-,TRBD1,CASSLETGGETQYF,TGTGCCAGCAGCTTGGAAACAGGGGGAGAGACCCAGTACTTC
TRBJ2-2,TRBV15,-,-,CATSRDQWGQNTGELFF,TGTGCCACCAGCAGAGATCAATGGGGACAGAACACCGGGGAGCTGTTTTTT
TRBJ1-2,TRBV2,few,-,CASRVYTF,TGTGCCAGCAGGGTCTACACCTTC
TRBJ1-3,TRBV5-5,once,-,CASSLRVGGNTIYF,TGTGCCAGCAGCTTAAGGGTTGGAGGGAACACCATATATTTT
TRBJ1-1,TRBV5-1,-,TRBD1,CASSLTLIWTGNTEAFF,TGCGCCAGCAGCCTAACCCTTATATGGACAGGGAACACTGAAGCTTTCTTT
TRBJ2-7,TRBV7-3,-,TRBD1,CASSSTGDSYEQYF,TGTGCCAGCAGCTCTACAGGGGACTCCTACGAGCAGTACTTC